The 24 T cell receptor beta chains below come from one sample, sequenced in a study of blood T cell repertoires in COVID-19. Data came from immunoSEQ multiplex PCR; TCRdb stores just in-frame clones and leaves some out. The repertoire holds 200,000 to 250,000 clones, with roughly 83% as singletons. Sequencing was carried out using peripheral blood. Receptors were obtained from a woman aged 45-65 years with acute or convalescent COVID-19.

The V and J genes are TRBV5-1 and TRBJ1-3, with TRBD1 identical over 9 bases. Losses at the gene ends were 0 bases for V and 0 bases for J; bases not matched to a gene: 4. CDR3 length: 17 residues. Germline V gene data show CDR1 as SGHRS and CDR2 as YFSETQ. CDR3 protein: CASSLGQGGDSGNTIYF. The CDR3 bases are TGCGCCAGCAGCTTGGGACAGGGGGGAGACTCTGGAAACACCATATATTTT.

The CDR3 nucleotides read TGCAGTGCTTTCACAGGGAGGGGAGCTTTCTTT. This codes for CSAFTGRGAFF. The chain uses TRBV20-1 and TRBJ1-1, with a weak D call TRBD1 (6 bases). The V gene lost 5 bases and the J gene lost 10 bases, with 14 bases spanning the gap. Germline CDR1 and CDR2: DFQATT and SNEGSKA (reference sequence). This CDR3 contains 11 residues.

The chain recombines TRBV6-5 with TRBJ2-5; D is perhaps TRBD1 (6 bases). CDR1 and CDR2 (germline): MNHEY, SVGAGI. Trimming removed 11 bases from V and 0 bases from J, with 10 bases in between. This CDR3 spans 12 amino acids. CDR3 in DNA: TGTGCCCTCGAGGGGGACCAAGAGACCCAGTACTTC. This sequence encodes CALEGDQETQYF.

This sequence joins TRBV24-1 and TRBJ1-2; 7 nucleotides line up with TRBD1. This CDR3 is 15 amino acids long. V shed 0 bases, J shed 8 bases, and the junction held 8 bases outside the gene matches. Germline lookup yields CDR1 KGHDR and CDR2 SFDVKD. This chain's CDR3 is CATSDLAGQIEGYTF. The CDR3 DNA reads TGTGCCACCAGTGATTTGGCGGGACAGATAGAAGGCTACACCTTC.

V gene TRBV5-1 combines with J gene TRBJ2-3, with D perhaps matching TRBD2 (6 bases). V was cut by 2 bases and J by 0 bases, with 13 bases left in between. The germline gives CDR1 SGHRS, CDR2 YFSETQ. The CDR3 extends over 16 amino acids. CDR3 loop: CASSFGGQGSTDTQYF. CDR3 DNA sequence: TGCGCCAGCAGCTTTGGAGGGCAGGGTAGCACAGATACGCAGTATTTT.

The V call is TRBV12-3 or TRBV12-4, the J call TRBJ1-1, with TRBD1 matching over 7 bases. V gave up 6 bases and J gave up 5 bases; unmatched junction bases: 3. The CDR3 covers 12 residues. The CDR3 sequence is CASSVQGTEAFF. The DNA for the CDR3 is TGTGCCAGCAGCGTACAGGGGACTGAAGCTTTCTTT.

This rearrangement joins TRBV2 to TRBJ2-1; no reliable D call. The germline CDR1 and CDR2 sequences are SNHLY and FYNNEI. The CDR3 totals 12 residues. Trimming shortened V by 8 bases and J by 3 bases, and 8 bases separated the two germline ends. DNA of the CDR3: TGTGCCAGCGGCCGATACTACAATGAGCAGTTCTTC. Its translation is CASGRYYNEQFF.

This sequence joins TRBV2 and TRBJ2-7; 7 nucleotides line up with TRBD1. Germline V gene sequence: CDR1 SNHLY, CDR2 FYNNEI. Trimming took 11 bases from V and 5 from J; bases not matched to a gene: 12. This CDR3 spans 13 amino acids. The CDR3 DNA follows: TGTGCCTCACAGGGACAGCCACTTGACGAGCAGTACTTC. Protein sequence: CASQGQPLDEQYF.

This clone was found once. The V gene is TRBV11-2, the J gene TRBJ2-6; TRBD1 might be the D (6 bases). From germline, CDR1 is SGHAT and CDR2 FQNNGV. There are 17 residues in the CDR3. Trimming removed 0 bases from V and 4 bases from J, with 13 bases in between. The CDR3: CASSLEPRGAGANVLTF. The CDR3 bases are TGTGCCAGCAGCTTAGAACCCAGGGGTGCCGGGGCCAACGTCCTGACTTTC.

V gene TRBV7-9 combines with J gene TRBJ2-7, with 9 bases matching TRBD1. Germline CDR1 and CDR2: SEHNR and FQNEAQ (reference sequence). V gave up 1 base and J gave up 2 bases; unmatched junction bases: 6. The CDR3 covers 16 residues. This CDR3 is CASSLVGTGRTYEQYF. In DNA, the CDR3 is TGTGCCAGCAGCTTAGTGGGGACAGGGCGTACCTACGAGCAGTACTTC.

The chain links TRBV3-1 (or the pseudogene TRBV3-2) to TRBJ1-2, with TRBD1 identical over 7 bases. The CDR3 extends over 15 amino acids. Germline trimming cut 3 bases from V and 2 bases from J; bases unmatched to any gene: 6. Germline CDR1 and CDR2: LGHDT and YNNKEL (reference sequence). CDR3 sequence reads: CASSQSPGQNYGYTF. The CDR3 DNA reads as TGTGCCAGCAGCCAGAGCCCGGGACAGAACTATGGCTACACCTTC.

This chain joins TRBV6-2 or TRBV6-3 and TRBJ2-3, with D perhaps matching TRBD2 (7 bases). Between the trimmed V and J ends, which lost 5 bases and 2 bases, there was a span of 17 bases. Germline V CDR1 and CDR2: MNHEY, SVGEGT. The CDR3 spans 16 residues. In DNA form, the CDR3 reads TGTGCCAGCAGTGGGGGGGCGACAGGAACCACAGATACGCAGTATTTT. It encodes CASSGGATGTTDTQYF.

The chain uses TRBV3-1 (or the pseudogene TRBV3-2) and TRBJ2-3, with TRBD2 matching 13 bases. This CDR3 is built from 15 residues. From germline, CDR1 is LGHDT and CDR2 YNNKEL (reference sequence). The junction had 2 bases not matched to a gene; V was cut back by 7 bases and J by 1 base. The CDR3: CASKGTSGGTDTQYF. In DNA form, the CDR3 reads TGTGCCAGCAAAGGGACTAGCGGGGGCACAGATACGCAGTATTTT.

The chain links TRBV28 to TRBJ2-1, with TRBD2 matching over 10 bases. J was trimmed by 0 bases and V by 5 bases; bases with no gene match: 1. Germline-derived CDR1 and CDR2 are MDHEN and SYDVKM. The CDR3 is 15 amino acids. The CDR3 DNA is TGTGCCAGCAGTCCTAGCGGGAGCTCCTACAATGAGCAGTTCTTC. Translating it yields CASSPSGSSYNEQFF.

The V gene is TRBV2, the J gene TRBJ1-2; 9 bases fit TRBD1. The V gene end was trimmed by 0 bases and the J gene end by 10 bases; junction bases not matched to a gene: 9. Germline CDR1 is SNHLY and CDR2 is FYNNEI. This CDR3 contains 15 residues. The CDR3, as DNA: TGTGCCAGCAGTGAAGCCCCGGCCGGGACAGGGATCTACACCTTC. This gives the protein CASSEAPAGTGIYTF. Combining the CDR3 with reference TRBV2 and TRBJ1-2 gives the whole variable domain EPEVTQTPSHQVTQMGQEVILRCVPISNHLYFYWYRQILGQKVEFLVSFYNNEISEKSEIFDDQFSVERPDGSNFTLKIRSTKLEDSAMYFCASSEAPAGTGIYTFGSGTRLTVV.

The chain has TRBV24-1 and TRBJ2-2, with a weak D call TRBD1 (5 bases). The CDR3 length is 17 residues. The germline gives CDR1 KGHDR, CDR2 SFDVKD. V was trimmed by 3 bases and J by 4 bases, leaving 17 bases between them. Written as DNA, the CDR3 is TGTGCCACCAGTGATCCTGGACACACTCGAGGCACCGGGGAGCTGTTTTTT. Amino acid sequence: CATSDPGHTRGTGELFF.

The rearrangement joins TRBV30 to TRBJ2-5; D call uncertain. Germline CDR1 and CDR2: GTSNPN and SVGIG (reference sequence). The CDR3 runs to 12 residues. Trimming took off 2 bases at V and 1 base at J, with 5 bases between the two ends. The CDR3 region has the DNA TGTGCCTGGAGTCCTACCCAAGAGACCCAGTACTTC. This translates into CAWSPTQETQYF.

The chain combines TRBV7-2 with TRBJ1-5; TRBD1 agrees at 9 bases. Germline CDR1 and CDR2: SGHTA and FQGNSA. The CDR3 runs to 16 residues. The trim removed 4 bases at V and 2 bases at J, leaving 6 bases unmatched. The CDR3 coding sequence is TGTGCCAGCAGCTCCCGGACAGGGGACCGCAATCAGCCCCAGCATTTT. Residues: CASSSRTGDRNQPQHF.

This chain connects TRBV3-1 (or the pseudogene TRBV3-2) to TRBJ1-4, with a weak D call TRBD1 (5 bases). Germline CDR1 is LGHDT and CDR2 is YNNKEL (reference sequence). This CDR3 has 15 amino acids. V shed 0 bases and J shed 8 bases, with 13 bases lying between them. The CDR3 loop reads CASSQDRGRGEKLFF. In DNA form, the CDR3 reads TGTGCCAGCAGCCAAGATAGGGGAAGAGGAGAAAAACTGTTTTTT.

V is TRBV25-1 and J is TRBJ1-1; D unclear. Trimming pared 1 base from V and 1 base from J, leaving 7 bases between. This CDR3 is built from 14 residues. Germline CDR1 and CDR2: MGHDK and SYGVNS. The DNA for the CDR3 is TGTGCCAGCAGTGAATTTTTCGGGAACACTGAAGCTTTCTTT. This codes for CASSEFFGNTEAFF.

A few counts support this clone. The chain links TRBV29-1 to TRBJ2-1, with 10 bases lining up with TRBD2. Germline values: CDR1 SQVTM, CDR2 ANQGSEA. CDR3 length: 15 residues. With 0 bases clipped from V and 6 bases from J, the junction kept 5 bases outside the gene matches. The CDR3 sequence is CSVEDGAGGLNEQFF. The CDR3 nucleotides are TGCAGCGTTGAAGATGGAGCGGGGGGGCTCAATGAGCAGTTCTTC.

V and J are TRBV10-3 and TRBJ2-2; 10 positions agree with TRBD2. The CDR3 extends over 15 amino acids. Germline CDR1 ENHRY, CDR2 SYGVKD. V shed 7 bases and J 4 bases; nucleotides not matched to a gene: 6. This CDR3 is CAINLAGDSTGELFF. The CDR3 DNA follows: TGTGCCATCAACCTAGCGGGAGATTCCACCGGGGAGCTGTTTTTT.

The chain recombines TRBV9 with TRBJ2-7, with D unclear. V was cut by 0 bases and J by 0 bases, with 13 bases left in between. The germline V gene encodes CDR1 SGDLS and CDR2 YYNGEE. The CDR3 is 16 amino acids. The CDR3 region is CASSVEAQISSYEQYF. The CDR3 nucleotides read TGTGCCAGCAGCGTAGAAGCACAGATTTCCTCCTACGAGCAGTACTTC. Using reference TRBV9 and TRBJ2-7 for the parts outside the CDR3, the full variable domain is DSGVTQTPKHLITATGQRVTLRCSPRSGDLSVYWYQQSLDQGLQFLIQYYNGEERAKGNILERFSAQQFPDLHSELNLSSLELGDSALYFCASSVEAQISSYEQYFGPGTRLTVT.

The sample holds one count of this clone. The chain links TRBV5-1 to TRBJ2-7; 9 bases fit TRBD1. The CDR3 is 16 amino acids. In germline, CDR1 is SGHRS, CDR2 YFSETQ. V gave up 8 bases and J gave up 2 bases; unmatched junction bases: 14. The CDR3 sequence is CARVHRGRLVAYEQYF. As DNA, the CDR3 is TGCGCCAGGGTCCACAGGGGGCGCCTGGTTGCCTACGAGCAGTACTTC.